This T cell receptor beta chain was sequenced for a study of blood T cell repertoires in COVID-19. The data were produced by immunoSEQ multiplex PCR, yet TCRdb's version contains in-frame clones alone and is incomplete. The sample contains tens of thousands of clones, less than 90% of which appear only once. Germline-derived CDR1 and CDR2 are SQVTM and ANQGSEA. V was pared by 4 bases and J by 3 bases, with 9 bases of the junction left unmatched. This CDR3 comprises 15 residues. J is TRBJ2-4 and V is TRBV29-1, with 7 bases aligning to TRBD1. The sample consisted of peripheral blood. The TCR comes from a man aged 55-75 years with acute or convalescent COVID-19. As DNA, the CDR3 is TGCAGCGTTGTACCCCAGGGGGTCGGCAAAAACATTCAGTACTTC. Its translation is CSVVPQGVGKNIQYF.